Shown below are 22 T cell receptor beta chains from a single sample sequenced in a study of T-cell memory formation after mild COVID-19. MiXCR, applied by TCRdb to the 5' RACE reads, yields one record per CDR3 protein. The sample carries fewer than 250,000 distinct CDR3 sequences, roughly 10% recorded once. Sequences were obtained from PBMCs or a T cell subset sorted from them (not recorded which). These receptors were collected from a man younger than 35 who had mild COVID-19 (a few samples of this study predate the infection). Cell type and time point are not known.

The V gene is TRBV20-1, the J gene TRBJ2-1; D is undetermined. The germline CDR1 and CDR2 sequences are DFQATT and SNEGSKA (reference sequence). Trimming left V 5 bases short and J 10 bases short, with 15 bases between. This CDR3 comprises 12 residues. CDR3 region: CSAGPSPAEQFF. Written as DNA, the CDR3 is TGCAGTGCTGGCCCCTCGCCGGCGGAGCAGTTCTTC.

This clonotype was seen more than once but under ten times. The chain joins TRBV12-3 or TRBV12-4 to TRBJ1-6, with 9 bases that match TRBD1. The CDR3 totals 14 residues. With 6 bases clipped from V and 7 bases from J, the junction kept 4 bases outside the gene matches. The CDR3 region has the DNA TGTGCCAGCAGACCCGGGACAGGGAATTCACCCCTCCACTTT. Protein sequence: CASRPGTGNSPLHF.

This clonotype was counted a few times. The chain links TRBV2 to TRBJ2-1; D could derive from TRBD1 or TRBD2 (6 bases each). V was shortened by 6 bases and J by 7 bases, with 7 bases between the two germline ends. The CDR3 has 11 residues. CDR1 and CDR2 (germline): SNHLY, FYNNEI. The CDR3 is CASRGGNEQFF. The CDR3 DNA sequence: TGTGCCAGCAGAGGGGGGAATGAGCAGTTCTTC.

This clonotype appeared many times. This chain joins TRBV11-2 and TRBJ2-7, with a tentative D call TRBD1 (7 bases). This CDR3 is 14 amino acids long. Germline CDR1 reads SGHAT; CDR2 reads FQNNGV. The germline V and J ends were trimmed by 5 bases and 4 bases, with 15 bases remaining between them. The DNA for the CDR3 is TGTGCCAGCAGCCCCCGGAGGGGGCCATACGAGCAGTACGTC. Protein sequence: CASSPRRGPYEQYV.

This chain uses TRBV29-1 with TRBJ1-2; 7 bases align to TRBD1. Germline loops: CDR1 SQVTM, CDR2 ANQGSEA. The CDR3 totals 15 residues. V lost 6 bases, J lost 2 bases, and 12 bases stayed unmatched. The CDR3 nucleotides are TGCAGCGTCGCCCCCAGGACAGGAGGAAACTATGGCTACACCTTC. Translating gives CSVAPRTGGNYGYTF.

The table lists this clonotype with a few counts. This chain links TRBV5-1 with TRBJ2-7; D unresolved. CDR1 is SGHRS, CDR2 YFSETQ, per germline. V was clipped by 0 bases and J by 3 bases, with 7 bases between them. CDR3 length: 13 residues. The DNA for the CDR3 is TGCGCCAGCAGCTTGGCCGCGGACTACGAGCAGTACTTC. Residues: CASSLAADYEQYF.

This clonotype was picked up a small number of times. The rearrangement links TRBV12-3 or TRBV12-4 to TRBJ2-5, with D possibly matching TRBD2 (6 bases). Trimming left V 1 base short and J 5 bases short, with 11 bases between. CDR3 length: 14 residues. The CDR3 region has the DNA TGTGCCAGCAGTTTAGGCAGGGAGGACGAGACCCAGTACTTC. Translating it yields CASSLGREDETQYF.

The rearrangement uses TRBV5-1 and TRBJ2-1, with a possible D match to TRBD2 (5 bases). The V and J ends lost 1 base and 4 bases respectively, with 18 bases between them. Germline V gene data show CDR1 as SGHRS and CDR2 as YFSETQ. The CDR3 extends over 17 amino acids. In nucleotides, the CDR3 is TGCGCCAGCAGCTTGTCGCCCCCAACGTCGGGGTACAATGAGCAGTTCTTC. As protein: CASSLSPPTSGYNEQFF.

This clonotype has more than one count but fewer than ten. CDR3 nucleotide sequence: TGCGCCAGCAGCCAAGAGGCAGGACCGAACACAGATACGCAGTATTTT. Its translation is CASSQEAGPNTDTQYF. This rearrangement joins TRBV4-1 to TRBJ2-3; D is undetermined. Germline CDR1 MGHRA, CDR2 YSYEKL. CDR3 length: 16 amino acids. Trimming shortened V by 0 bases and J by 2 bases, and 12 bases separated the two germline ends.

This clonotype was seen a few times. The chain combines TRBV6-2 or TRBV6-3 with TRBJ2-3; tentatively, D is TRBD2 (5 bases). Germline CDR1 reads MNHEY; CDR2 reads SVGEGT. V gave up 2 bases and J gave up 2 bases, with 23 bases separating them. The CDR3 runs to 19 residues. CDR3 DNA: TGTGCCAGCAGTTACCGCCGGGGAAAACCCGAGGGTTCCACAGATACGCAGTATTTT. It yields the protein CASSYRRGKPEGSTDTQYF.

This clonotype was observed at least ten times. The rearrangement joins TRBV5-5 to TRBJ2-3; TRBD1 matches at 9 bases. Germline loops: CDR1 SGHKS, CDR2 YYEKEE (reference sequence). V gave up 5 bases and J gave up 6 bases; unmatched junction bases: 7. The CDR3 sequence is 14 residues long. The CDR3 coding sequence is TGTGCCAGCAGTAGGGACAGGGCGTCGGATACGCAGTATTTT. Protein: CASSRDRASDTQYF.

The chain carries TRBV12-3 or TRBV12-4 and TRBJ2-1, with D perhaps matching TRBD2 (5 bases). V was pared by 5 bases and J by 9 bases, with 14 bases between. The CDR3 extends over 13 amino acids. CDR3 bases: TGTGCCAGCAGTACCTCGCGGGCGGCTGAGCAGTTCTTC. It encodes CASSTSRAAEQFF.

At least ten counts were recorded for this clonotype. The V and J genes are TRBV3-1 and TRBJ2-1; D unresolved. Trimming removed 0 bases from V and 3 bases from J, with 9 bases in between. Germline V gives CDR1 LGHDT, CDR2 YNNKEL (reference sequence). The CDR3 consists of 15 residues. This CDR3 is CASSQDLQIYNEQFF. CDR3 nucleotides: TGTGCCAGCAGCCAAGATTTGCAGATCTACAATGAGCAGTTCTTC.

This clonotype was seen more than once but under ten times. V and J are TRBV4-3 and TRBJ1-5; weak D call: TRBD1 (5 bases). V was pared by 0 bases and J by 3 bases, with 12 bases between. Germline CDR1 is LGHNA and CDR2 is YSLEER. This CDR3 is 16 amino acids long. The CDR3 sequence: CASSQDLIRDNQPQHF. The CDR3 DNA is TGCGCCAGCAGCCAAGATCTAATCAGGGACAATCAGCCCCAGCATTTT.

This clonotype was seen more than once but under ten times. The chain couples TRBV11-1 to TRBJ1-1; D possibly corresponds to TRBD1 (5 bases). Germline V gene data show CDR1 as SGHAT and CDR2 as FQDESV (reference sequence). The V gene lost 3 bases and the J gene lost 8 bases, with 13 bases spanning the gap. The CDR3 contains 13 residues. This CDR3 reads CASSFGGTVEAFF. The CDR3 nucleotides are TGTGCCAGCAGCTTCGGGGGGACTGTCGAAGCTTTCTTT.

This clonotype was found a few times. V gene TRBV5-1 combines with J gene TRBJ1-6, with TRBD1 as a possible D gene (5 bases). The V end lost 1 base, the J end lost 10 bases, and 15 bases lay between the germline ends. The CDR3 sequence is 15 residues long. Germline CDR1 is SGHRS and CDR2 is YFSETQ. CDR3 in amino acids: CASSLSIAGDSPLHF. CDR3 nucleotide sequence: TGCGCCAGCAGCTTGTCGATCGCGGGGGACTCACCCCTCCACTTT.

The genes are TRBV4-2 and TRBJ2-7, with D tentatively TRBD1 (6 bases). The CDR3 spans 19 residues. CDR1 is LGHNA, CDR2 YNFKEQ, per germline. Between the trimmed V and J ends, which lost 0 bases and 0 bases, there was a span of 21 bases. The CDR3 sequence: CASSQDQGLRNRNSYEQYF. The CDR3 DNA is TGTGCCAGCAGCCAAGATCAGGGGTTGCGAAACAGGAACTCCTACGAGCAGTACTTC.

In its sample, this clonotype was seen a few times. The chain joins TRBV5-1 to TRBJ1-4; 7 bases fit TRBD1. V was pared by 7 bases and J by 8 bases, with 8 bases of the junction left unmatched. Germline V CDR1 and CDR2: SGHRS, YFSETQ. The CDR3 spans 13 residues. The CDR3: CASRQGETEKLFF. CDR3 DNA: TGCGCCAGCCGCCAGGGGGAAACGGAAAAACTGTTTTTT. Combining the CDR3 with reference TRBV5-1 and TRBJ1-4 gives the whole variable domain KAGVTQTPRYLIKTRGQQVTLSCSPISGHRSVSWYQQTPGQGLQFLFEYFSETQRNKGNFPGRFSGRQFSNSRSEMNVSTLELGDSALYLCASRQGETEKLFFGSGTQLSVL.

The V call is TRBV15, the J call TRBJ1-6; a possible D gene is TRBD1 (5 bases). Trimming stripped 0 bases from V and 13 bases from J, with 16 bases between. The germline CDR1 and CDR2 sequences are LNHNV and YYDKDF (reference sequence). CDR3 size: 15 residues. The CDR3 sequence is CATSRDSRAAGPLHF. CDR3 sequence (DNA): TGTGCCACCAGCAGAGACAGCAGGGCCGCCGGGCCCCTCCACTTT.

This clonotype occurred a few times. This chain connects TRBV2 to TRBJ1-2, with D perhaps matching TRBD1 (5 bases). Germline CDR1 SNHLY, CDR2 FYNNEI. The length of the CDR3 is 18 residues. V was pared by 6 bases and J by 1 base, with 24 bases between. CDR3 in amino acids: CASRVTARLRFFNYGYTF. CDR3 sequence (DNA): TGTGCCAGCAGGGTGACAGCGAGATTAAGATTTTTTAACTATGGCTACACCTTC.

This sequence joins TRBV7-3 and TRBJ2-2; perhaps TRBD1 as D (5 bases). The germline gives CDR1 SGHTA, CDR2 FQGTGA. The V end was cut by 5 bases, the J end by 4 bases, with 17 bases between. CDR3 size: 16 residues. The CDR3 coding sequence is TGTGCCAGCAGCCCCCCAGGGCGATCGGGCACCGGGGAGCTGTTTTTT. It yields the protein CASSPPGRSGTGELFF.

This clonotype was picked up many times. This chain links TRBV3-1 with TRBJ2-5, with D possibly called TRBD1 or TRBD2 (5 bases each). Trimming took off 5 bases at V and 2 bases at J, with 12 bases between the two ends. CDR1 and CDR2 from the germline V gene are LGHDT and YNNKEL (reference sequence). This CDR3 contains 14 residues. The CDR3 is CASSAGTHQETQYF. The CDR3 bases are TGTGCCAGCAGCGCCGGGACGCATCAAGAGACCCAGTACTTC.